This paragraph covers one TCR beta chain sequence. Time point here: blood 4 weeks post-SBRT, at nephrectomy. Treatment meaning: 15 Gy SBRT to primary tumor, nephrectomy 4 weeks later. This sample is part of a study of radiation and T cells in renal cell carcinoma. Only in-frame clones appear in the TCRdb table, and some are missing; sequencing was by immunoSEQ multiplex PCR. The top ten hold around 7.9% of the sample, which has roughly 92,000 clones, roughly 82% seen once. CDR3 length: 17 residues. Germline assignment: CDR1 SEHNR and CDR2 FQNEAQ (reference sequence). The ends were cut back, 3 bases at V and 2 bases at J, with 17 bases in the middle.

The receptor was derived from a man in his fifties or sixties with renal cell carcinoma. The chain combines TRBV7-9 with TRBJ1-3; tentatively, D is TRBD1 (6 bases). The sample was blood, taken from a patient whose treatment included radiotherapy and nephrectomy. The CDR3 nucleotides are TGTGCCAGCAGCTTCCCTTCGACAGGTGGAACTGGAAACACCATATATTTT. It codes for CASSFPSTGGTGNTIYF.